This T cell receptor (beta chain) is drawn from a study of blood T cell repertoires in COVID-19. Across the study: The cDNA or gDNA used as material had been derived from T cells, B-cell-depleted T cells, or PBMCs.

This clone was observed once. The V segment lost 2 bases and the J segment 7 bases; nucleotides outside the gene matches: 0. Germline V gene lookup returns CDR1 KGHSH and CDR2 LQKENI. The CDR3 is 12 amino acids. As originally analysed: Scientists estimated how many nucleated cells there were by amplifying reference gene primers. This table comes from immunoSEQ multiplex PCR, and its TCRdb copy is limited to in-frame clones, with some not included. The V and J calls and the clone size are those of that table, but D and trimming were determined from the DNA. Of some 360,000 clones listed, about 92% are singletons.

This TCR derives from a woman aged 55-69 years with COVID-19, enrolled during active disease. The V call is TRBV18, the J call TRBJ1-1, with 8 bases that match TRBD1. The sequenced sample was peripheral blood. The CDR3 loop is CASSPDRGEAFF. The CDR3 DNA reads TGTGCCAGCTCACCAGACAGGGGTGAAGCTTTCTTT.